These 28 T cell receptor beta chains came from one sample sequenced in a study of Ad26.COV2.S vaccination and SARS-CoV-2 variants. Treatment specified: 15 to 20 received Ad26.COV2.S at low or high dose, single or two shots; roughly 5 received placebo; per-sample allocation not given. Day 63 after the first vaccine or placebo injection was the time point for sampling. Here immunoSEQ multiplex PCR was the method, and the copy in TCRdb shows in-frame clones only, minus some. The data contain 350,000 to 450,000 clones, over 80% of them seen just once; the ten biggest clones take up around 1.8%. Sequenced here: peripheral blood, sampled in a trial of Ad26.COV2.S vaccine versus placebo. The receptors were sampled from a person aged 18-60 years who received the Ad26.COV2.S COVID-19 vaccine or a placebo.

This clone was seen a single time. In DNA form, the CDR3 reads TGTGCCAGCAGCTTCCAGTACACCGGGGAGCTGTTTTTT. Translation gives CASSFQYTGELFF. The chain carries TRBV7-2 and TRBJ2-2; D gene uncertain. Germline assignment: CDR1 SGHTA and CDR2 FQGNSA. The CDR3 consists of 13 residues. V lost 3 bases to trimming and J lost 3 bases, with 5 bases between them. Full variable domain (outside the CDR3, taken from reference TRBV7-2 and TRBJ2-2): GAGVSQSPSNKVTEKGKDVELRCDPISGHTALYWYRQSLGQGLEFLIYFQGNSAPDKSGLPSDRFSAERTGGSVSTLTIQRTQQEDSAVYLCASSFQYTGELFFGEGSRLTVL.

This clone was seen a single time. J is TRBJ2-5 and V is TRBV11-2, with unresolved D. This CDR3 spans 14 amino acids. The germline gives CDR1 SGHAT, CDR2 FQNNGV. V lost 5 bases, J lost 9 bases, and 19 bases lay in between. The CDR3 reads CASSTMITAKAQYF. The CDR3 region has the DNA TGTGCCAGCAGCACTATGATAACCGCGAAGGCCCAGTACTTC. The variable domain in full, with the rest retrieved from reference TRBV11-2 and TRBJ2-5, is EAGVAQSPRYKIIEKRQSVAFWCNPISGHATLYWYQQILGQGPKLLIQFQNNGVVDDSQLPKDRFSAERLKGVDSTLKIQPAKLEDSAVYLCASSTMITAKAQYFGPGTRLLVL.

This clone is a singleton in its sample. The rearrangement uses TRBV5-4 and TRBJ1-6; tentative D call: TRBD1 (6 bases). Per the germline V gene, CDR1 is SGHNT and CDR2 is YYREEE (reference sequence). Trimming took 3 bases from V and 7 from J, leaving 14 bases between them. The CDR3 extends over 15 amino acids. CDR3 sequence: CASSSEQGPNSPLHF. The CDR3 DNA sequence: TGTGCCAGCAGCTCCGAACAGGGTCCGAATTCACCCCTCCACTTT.

This sequence joins TRBV6-5 and TRBJ1-2, with unresolved D. Germline assignment: CDR1 MNHEY and CDR2 SVGAGI. The CDR3 is 14 residues long. Trimming removed 0 bases from V and 7 bases from J, with 12 bases in between. CDR3 nucleotides: TGTGCCAGCAGTTACTCTGGGGTTTTTGGTGGCTACACCTTC. Translated: CASSYSGVFGGYTF.

V is TRBV19 and J is TRBJ1-4; TRBD1 matches at 9 bases. Germline V gene lookup returns CDR1 LNHDA and CDR2 SQIVND (reference sequence). This CDR3 comprises 13 residues. V gave up 8 bases and J gave up 5 bases; unmatched junction bases: 3. As DNA, the CDR3 is TGTGCCAGTGCGGGACAGGGCAATGAAAAACTGTTTTTT. Its translation is CASAGQGNEKLFF.

Here the CDR3 reads CASRNWGREQYF. The DNA for the CDR3 is TGTGCCAGTAGGAATTGGGGGCGCGAGCAGTACTTC. The chain links TRBV5-4 to TRBJ2-7, with D tentatively TRBD1 (6 bases). The CDR3 consists of 12 residues. Per the germline V gene, CDR1 is SGHNT and CDR2 is YYREEE (reference sequence). Trimming removed 8 bases from V and 6 bases from J, with 15 bases in between.

This chain connects TRBV6-2 or TRBV6-3 to TRBJ1-5; D might be TRBD1 (6 bases). The length of the CDR3 is 12 residues. Trimming removed 5 bases at V and 9 bases at J, with 11 bases between. The germline gives CDR1 MNHEY, CDR2 SVGEGT. CDR3 in amino acids: CASSLDRPPQHF. CDR3 nucleotide sequence: TGTGCCAGCAGTCTGGACAGACCGCCCCAGCATTTT.

This chain joins TRBV5-6 and TRBJ1-5, with a tentative D call TRBD1 (5 bases). The V end was cut by 5 bases, the J end by 0 bases, with 18 bases between. CDR3 size: 17 residues. CDR1 is SGHDT and CDR2 is YYEEEE in the germline V gene. The CDR3 region has the DNA TGTGCCAGCAGAATAACCTCCCGACAGCTTAGCAATCAGCCCCAGCATTTT. It yields the protein CASRITSRQLSNQPQHF. The variable domain in full, with the rest retrieved from reference TRBV5-6 and TRBJ1-5, is DAGVTQSPTHLIKTRGQQVTLRCSPKSGHDTVSWYQQALGQGPQFIFQYYEEEERQRGNFPDRFSGHQFPNYSSELNVNALLLGDSALYLCASRITSRQLSNQPQHFGDGTRLSIL.

J is TRBJ2-1 and V is TRBV9, with no clear D. This CDR3 contains 14 residues. Per germline, CDR1 SGDLS and CDR2 YYNGEE. Trimming cost V 1 base and J 9 bases, with 14 bases left between them. CDR3: CASSVPESFGEQFF. The CDR3 region has the DNA TGTGCCAGCAGCGTACCGGAGTCCTTTGGTGAGCAGTTCTTC.

The chain uses TRBV10-3 and TRBJ2-7, with 12 bases fitting TRBD2. Germline V gene lookup returns CDR1 ENHRY and CDR2 SYGVKD. Trimming removed 0 bases from V and 4 bases from J; junction bases left unmatched: 10. This CDR3 region has 18 residues. CDR3 loop: CAISESEGLAGPIYEQYF. The CDR3, as DNA: TGTGCCATCAGTGAGTCCGAAGGACTAGCGGGACCGATTTACGAGCAGTACTTC.

This chain uses TRBV5-5 with TRBJ1-1, with D unresolved. This CDR3 comprises 13 residues. Trimming shortened V by 3 bases and J by 0 bases, and 6 bases separated the two germline ends. Germline assignment: CDR1 SGHKS and CDR2 YYEKEE (reference sequence). This chain's CDR3 is CASSSNVNTEAFF. The CDR3 coding sequence is TGTGCCAGCAGCTCAAATGTGAACACTGAAGCTTTCTTT.

The chain joins TRBV10-2 to TRBJ1-1; D is possibly TRBD1 (5 bases). The CDR3 contains 17 residues. Trimming shortened V by 6 bases and J by 10 bases, and 30 bases separated the two germline ends. From germline, CDR1 is WSHSY and CDR2 SAAADI. The CDR3 DNA reads TGCGCCAGCAGCCCCGGTGGGGCAGGCTCGAATCAAATCGGAGCTTTCTTT. This translates into CASSPGGAGSNQIGAFF.

In nucleotides, the CDR3 is TGCGCCAGCAGCCCAGGGACTAGCGGGGCTAGCTCCTACGAGCAGTACTTC. Translating it yields CASSPGTSGASSYEQYF. This rearrangement joins TRBV5-1 to TRBJ2-7; 13 bases are shared with TRBD2. Germline trimming cut 4 bases from V and 0 bases from J; bases unmatched to any gene: 7. CDR3 size: 17 residues. Germline CDR1 is SGHRS and CDR2 is YFSETQ.

This chain's CDR3 is CASSYDRGFYNEQFF. The CDR3, as DNA: TGTGCCAGCAGTTATGACAGGGGGTTCTACAATGAGCAGTTCTTC. This sequence joins TRBV6-5 and TRBJ2-1, with 9 bases fitting TRBD1. The junction had 3 bases not matched to a gene; V was cut back by 3 bases and J by 3 bases. Germline CDR1 reads MNHEY; CDR2 reads SVGAGI. This CDR3 has 15 amino acids.

The genes are TRBV27 and TRBJ2-7; D call uncertain. The V end lost 4 bases, the J end lost 6 bases, and 13 bases lay between the germline ends. The germline V gene encodes CDR1 MNHEY and CDR2 SMNVEV (reference sequence). There are 13 residues in the CDR3. The CDR3 DNA sequence: TGTGCCAGCAGTTACGGCCTTAACAGCGAGCAGTACTTC. It codes for CASSYGLNSEQYF.

The DNA of the CDR3 is TGTGCCAGCAGCTTGGGGCCGAACATAAACACCGGGGAGCTGTTTTTT. It encodes CASSLGPNINTGELFF. The gene calls are TRBV5-6 and TRBJ2-2; D is uncertain. Germline CDR1 is SGHDT and CDR2 is YYEEEE. Trimming cost V 0 bases and J 2 bases, with 11 bases left between them. The CDR3 is 16 residues long.

This clone came up a few times. The chain couples TRBV6-6 to TRBJ1-1; no definite D call. Trimming removed 2 bases at V and 1 base at J, with 8 bases between. The CDR3 runs to 14 residues. Germline CDR1 is MNHNY and CDR2 is SVGAGI (reference sequence). The CDR3 DNA follows: TGTGCCAGCAGTTACCAGGAATCGAACACTGAAGCTTTCTTT. As protein: CASSYQESNTEAFF.

This chain connects TRBV6-5 to TRBJ2-1; TRBD1 or TRBD2 may be the D gene (5 bases each). V was trimmed by 3 bases and J by 4 bases, leaving 13 bases between them. CDR3 length: 15 residues. CDR1 is MNHEY and CDR2 is SVGAGI in the germline V gene. CDR3 nucleotides: TGTGCCAGCAGTTATAGGGTTGAGGGGTACAATGAGCAGTTCTTC. This translates into CASSYRVEGYNEQFF.

V and J are TRBV4-1 and TRBJ2-5; D is ambiguous. The CDR3 spans 14 residues. Trimming stripped 5 bases from V and 5 bases from J, with 15 bases between. The germline V gene encodes CDR1 MGHRA and CDR2 YSYEKL. The DNA of the CDR3 is TGCGCCAGCAGCTTTAGACGGGTCCGCGAGACCCAGTACTTC. As protein: CASSFRRVRETQYF.

This chain uses TRBV28 with TRBJ1-3; no firm D call. This CDR3 region has 15 residues. V lost 3 bases and J lost 0, with 9 bases in between. The germline CDR1 and CDR2 sequences are MDHEN and SYDVKM. CDR3 coding DNA: TGTGCCAGCAGTTTTCAACTATTCTCTGGAAACACCATATATTTT. This encodes CASSFQLFSGNTIYF.

In DNA form, the CDR3 reads TGCGCCAGCAGCTTGGTTTGGGGACAGGGTTTATCCAAAAACATTCAGTACTTC. Encoded protein: CASSLVWGQGLSKNIQYF. The gene calls are TRBV5-1 and TRBJ2-4; 9 bases line up with TRBD1. CDR3 length: 18 amino acids. The V segment lost 0 bases and the J segment 2 bases; nucleotides outside the gene matches: 9. In germline, CDR1 is SGHRS, CDR2 YFSETQ.

The chain carries TRBV7-2 and TRBJ2-7; the match to TRBD2 covers 12 bases. Germline assignment: CDR1 SGHTA and CDR2 FQGNSA. This CDR3 has 16 amino acids. V was pared by 5 bases and J by 2 bases, with 7 bases of the junction left unmatched. The CDR3 sequence is CASSLRPSGGAYEQYF. The CDR3 DNA follows: TGTGCCAGCAGCCTAAGGCCTAGCGGGGGGGCCTACGAGCAGTACTTC.

The genes are TRBV27 and TRBJ2-7; tentative D call: TRBD2 (6 bases). In germline, CDR1 is MNHEY, CDR2 SMNVEV (reference sequence). The ends were cut back, 10 bases at V and 0 bases at J, with 19 bases in the middle. The CDR3 consists of 15 residues. CDR3 region: CATRGSLTTSYEQYF. CDR3 coding DNA: TGTGCCACCCGGGGGAGCCTCACGACCTCCTACGAGCAGTACTTC.

The V gene is TRBV10-1, the J gene TRBJ2-2; no clear D. The V end was cut by 2 bases, the J end by 0 bases, with 10 bases between. The V gene's germline CDR1 is WNHNN and CDR2 SYGVQD (reference sequence). This CDR3 contains 16 residues. CDR3 amino acids: CASSEMGRSNTGELFF. The CDR3, as DNA: TGCGCCAGCAGTGAGATGGGCAGGTCGAACACCGGGGAGCTGTTTTTT.

The rearrangement joins TRBV24-1 to TRBJ2-1; D gene ambiguous. Trimming stripped 5 bases from V and 4 bases from J, with 5 bases between. The CDR3 sequence is 12 residues long. The germline CDR1 and CDR2 sequences are KGHDR and SFDVKD. The CDR3 nucleotides read TGTGCCACCAGTGGAGGATACAATGAGCAGTTCTTC. Translation gives CATSGGYNEQFF.

The rearrangement uses TRBV9 and TRBJ2-1; no clear D gene. Germline loops: CDR1 SGDLS, CDR2 YYNGEE. The CDR3 loop spans 14 amino acids. Trimming took 3 bases from V and 4 from J, leaving 11 bases between them. CDR3 sequence: CASSETRKYNEQFF. The CDR3 DNA reads as TGTGCCAGCAGCGAAACGAGAAAATACAATGAGCAGTTCTTC.

This clone was picked up one time. The chain joins TRBV30 to TRBJ1-5; D remains ambiguous. Germline V lookup: CDR1 GTSNPN, CDR2 SVGIG (reference sequence). CDR3 length: 14 amino acids. V lost 0 bases to trimming and J lost 4 bases, with 10 bases between them. The CDR3 is CAWSVFTENQPQHF. CDR3 DNA sequence: TGTGCCTGGAGTGTATTTACGGAGAATCAGCCCCAGCATTTT.

This clone showed up just once. The J gene is TRBJ1-2, the V gene TRBV5-4; possibly TRBD1 for D (5 bases). Trimming pared 0 bases from V and 7 bases from J, leaving 10 bases between. The CDR3 loop spans 13 amino acids. Germline V CDR1 and CDR2: SGHNT, YYREEE (reference sequence). CDR3 amino acids: CASSLGRAGGYTF. CDR3 DNA sequence: TGTGCCAGCAGCTTGGGCAGGGCGGGTGGCTACACCTTC.